The clone carrying this TCR beta chain appeared many times. Its antigen remains unknown. UMIs were added to TCR cDNA along with a universal primer site when it was made by 5'RACE template switching. TCRdb re-analysed the 5' RACE reads in MiXCR, keeping a single row per CDR3 protein. The sample lists 200,000 to 250,000 distinct CDR3 sequences; 6.9% were seen once. These data originate in a study of T cells after yellow fever vaccination. General study points: A small proportion of clonotypes was detected in both the CD4 and CD8 compartments.

The CDR3 loop spans 11 amino acids. CDR1 is MNHEY, CDR2 SVGAGI, per germline. V gave up 5 bases and J gave up 7 bases, with 7 bases separating them. The chain carries TRBV6-5 and TRBJ2-3, with TRBD1 as a possible D gene (5 bases). Sequencing used CD4+ T cells sorted from PBMCs, obtained 15 days after the yellow fever booster vaccination. This receptor was taken from a young man who received the YFV17D yellow fever vaccine. CDR3 protein: CASSGAYTQYF. CDR3 DNA sequence: TGTGCCAGCAGTGGGGCCTATACGCAGTATTTT.